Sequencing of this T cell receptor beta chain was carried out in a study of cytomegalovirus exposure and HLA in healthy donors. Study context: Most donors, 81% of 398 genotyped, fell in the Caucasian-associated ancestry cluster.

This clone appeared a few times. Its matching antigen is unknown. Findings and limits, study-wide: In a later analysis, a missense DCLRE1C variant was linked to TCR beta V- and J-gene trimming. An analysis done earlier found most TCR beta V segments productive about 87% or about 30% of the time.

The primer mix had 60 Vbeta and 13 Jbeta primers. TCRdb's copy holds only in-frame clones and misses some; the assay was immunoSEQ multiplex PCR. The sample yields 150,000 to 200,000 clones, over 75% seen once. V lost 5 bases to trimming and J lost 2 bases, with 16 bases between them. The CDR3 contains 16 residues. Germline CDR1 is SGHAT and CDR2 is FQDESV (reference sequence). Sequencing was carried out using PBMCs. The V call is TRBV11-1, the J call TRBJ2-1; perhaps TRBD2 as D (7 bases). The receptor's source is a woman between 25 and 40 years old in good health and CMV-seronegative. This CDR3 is CASSLKVGGPYNEQFF. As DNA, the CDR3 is TGTGCCAGCAGCCTAAAGGTGGGGGGGCCCTACAATGAGCAGTTCTTC.